This is a list of T cell receptor beta chains from one sample in a study of blood T cell repertoires in COVID-19. Using immunoSEQ multiplex PCR, the repertoire was profiled, and TCRdb retains in-frame clones only, with some absent. There are about 180,000 clones in the sample; about 86% occur only once, and under 9.5% lies in the top ten. The sequenced material came from peripheral blood. These receptors all come from a man in his forties or fifties with active or convalescent COVID-19. The CDR3 runs from the conserved cysteine through the conserved F or W. D genes are given only for firm matches. Clone sizes are given selectively: once, few, many, or a class where the clone is expanded.

v_call: TRBV27; clone_size: NA; d_call: NA; j_call: TRBJ1-2; cdr3_aa: CASSPSRTGSGYGYTF; cdr3_nt: TGTGCCAGCAGTCCCTCCCGCACAGGGTCCGGCTATGGCTACACCTTC
v_call: TRBV11-1; clone_size: NA; d_call: NA; j_call: TRBJ2-5; cdr3_aa: CASSSQQETQYF; cdr3_nt: TGTGCCAGCAGCTCGCAGCAAGAGACCCAGTACTTC
v_call: TRBV5-1; clone_size: NA; d_call: TRBD2; j_call: TRBJ2-5; cdr3_aa: CASKPGLAGAMLETQYF; cdr3_nt: TGCGCCAGCAAACCGGGACTAGCGGGGGCTATGTTGGAGACCCAGTACTTC
v_call: TRBV24-1; clone_size: once; d_call: TRBD1; j_call: TRBJ2-1; cdr3_aa: CATSDDRGETGNEQFF; cdr3_nt: TGTGCCACCAGTGACGACAGGGGGGAAACGGGGAATGAGCAGTTCTTC
v_call: TRBV28; clone_size: NA; d_call: TRBD1; j_call: TRBJ1-2; cdr3_aa: CASSLGQGHYGYTF; cdr3_nt: TGTGCCAGCAGTTTGGGACAGGGTCACTATGGCTACACCTTC
v_call: TRBV18; clone_size: NA; d_call: NA; j_call: TRBJ2-3; cdr3_aa: CASSPSLTDTQYF; cdr3_nt: TGTGCCAGCTCACCAAGCCTGACAGATACGCAGTATTTT
v_call: TRBV28; clone_size: NA; d_call: TRBD2; j_call: TRBJ2-3; cdr3_aa: CASSTPGLTSRGDTQYF; cdr3_nt: TGTGCCAGCAGTACCCCGGGACTAACCTCAAGAGGAGATACGCAGTATTTT
v_call: TRBV12-5; clone_size: NA; d_call: TRBD2; j_call: TRBJ2-1; cdr3_aa: CASGLPGGANEQFF; cdr3_nt: TGTGCTAGTGGTTTACCCGGGGGGGCTAATGAGCAGTTCTTC
v_call: TRBV21-1; clone_size: NA; d_call: NA; j_call: TRBJ1-2; cdr3_aa: CASSEQGEIGGYTF; cdr3_nt: TGTGCCAGCAGCGAGCAGGGGGAAATAGGTGGCTACACCTTC
v_call: TRBV25-1; clone_size: NA; d_call: NA; j_call: TRBJ1-2; cdr3_aa: CASSETTGWANHGYTF; cdr3_nt: TGTGCCAGCAGTGAAACTACAGGGTGGGCTAACCATGGCTACACCTTC
v_call: TRBV18; clone_size: NA; d_call: NA; j_call: TRBJ1-2; cdr3_aa: CASSPRSGEVYGYTF; cdr3_nt: TGTGCCAGCTCACCTCGTTCGGGGGAAGTCTATGGCTACACCTTC
v_call: TRBV2; clone_size: NA; d_call: TRBD1; j_call: TRBJ1-1; cdr3_aa: CASRGTGGTEAFF; cdr3_nt: TGTGCCAGCAGAGGAACAGGGGGGACTGAAGCTTTCTTT
v_call: TRBV6-5; clone_size: NA; d_call: NA; j_call: TRBJ1-2; cdr3_aa: CASSYSGTGAYGYTF; cdr3_nt: TGTGCCAGCAGTTACTCGGGTACGGGAGCCTATGGCTACACCTTC
v_call: TRBV11-1; clone_size: NA; d_call: NA; j_call: TRBJ2-3; cdr3_aa: CASSSRTWRDTQYF; cdr3_nt: TGTGCCAGCAGCTCGCGCACTTGGAGGGATACGCAGTATTTT
v_call: TRBV24-1; clone_size: NA; d_call: TRBD2; j_call: TRBJ2-1; cdr3_aa: CATSVSPGLAAYNEQFF; cdr3_nt: TGTGCCACCAGTGTCTCACCGGGACTAGCGGCCTACAATGAGCAGTTCTTC
v_call: TRBV11-3; clone_size: NA; d_call: TRBD2; j_call: TRBJ2-5; cdr3_aa: CASGPGGQETQYF; cdr3_nt: TGTGCCAGCGGTCCGGGGGGTCAGGAGACCCAGTACTTC
v_call: TRBV3-1/TRBV3-2; clone_size: NA; d_call: TRBD2; j_call: TRBJ2-7; cdr3_aa: CASSPWRGNEQYF; cdr3_nt: TGTGCCAGCAGCCCATGGCGGGGGAACGAGCAGTACTTC
v_call: TRBV23-1; clone_size: few; d_call: TRBD2; j_call: TRBJ2-5; cdr3_aa: CASIGTSGPQETQYF; cdr3_nt: TGCGCCAGCATTGGGACTAGCGGACCCCAAGAGACCCAGTACTTC
v_call: TRBV18; clone_size: NA; d_call: NA; j_call: TRBJ1-2; cdr3_aa: CASSPPHSGNYGYTF; cdr3_nt: TGTGCCAGCTCACCCCCTCATTCAGGGAACTATGGCTACACCTTC
v_call: TRBV7-2; clone_size: once; d_call: TRBD1; j_call: TRBJ1-1; cdr3_aa: CASGLAGGGTEAFF; cdr3_nt: TGTGCCAGCGGCTTGGCAGGGGGCGGCACTGAAGCTTTCTTT
v_call: TRBV2; clone_size: NA; d_call: NA; j_call: TRBJ2-3; cdr3_aa: CASSTQGTDTQYF; cdr3_nt: TGTGCCAGCAGTACACAGGGCACAGATACGCAGTATTTT
v_call: TRBV18; clone_size: NA; d_call: TRBD1; j_call: TRBJ1-1; cdr3_aa: CASSPRDRDVAFF; cdr3_nt: TGTGCCAGCTCACCCAGGGACAGGGACGTGGCTTTCTTT
v_call: TRBV3-1/TRBV3-2; clone_size: once; d_call: TRBD1; j_call: TRBJ1-2; cdr3_aa: CASSQDAGGLYGYTF; cdr3_nt: TGTGCCAGCAGCCAAGATGCAGGGGGTTTATATGGCTACACCTTC
v_call: TRBV28; clone_size: NA; d_call: TRBD1; j_call: TRBJ1-4; cdr3_aa: CASTGGTNEKLFF; cdr3_nt: TGTGCCAGTACAGGGGGCACTAATGAAAAACTGTTTTTT
v_call: TRBV7-2; clone_size: NA; d_call: NA; j_call: TRBJ2-3; cdr3_aa: CASRTVSDTQYF; cdr3_nt: TGTGCCAGCAGAACAGTTTCAGATACGCAGTATTTT
v_call: TRBV5-1; clone_size: NA; d_call: NA; j_call: TRBJ2-1; cdr3_aa: CASSFWQDYNEQFF; cdr3_nt: TGCGCCAGCAGCTTTTGGCAGGACTACAATGAGCAGTTCTTC
v_call: TRBV18; clone_size: few; d_call: NA; j_call: TRBJ2-2; cdr3_aa: CASSPVGQTNTGELFF; cdr3_nt: TGTGCCAGCTCACCCGTGGGGCAGACGAACACCGGGGAGCTGTTTTTT
v_call: TRBV7-9; clone_size: NA; d_call: TRBD1; j_call: TRBJ1-4; cdr3_aa: CASKRDRDEKLFF; cdr3_nt: TGTGCCAGCAAGAGGGACAGGGATGAAAAACTGTTTTTT
v_call: TRBV2; clone_size: NA; d_call: NA; j_call: TRBJ1-2; cdr3_aa: CASSEQGYGYTF; cdr3_nt: TGTGCCAGCAGTGAGCAGGGCTATGGCTACACCTTC
v_call: TRBV5-4; clone_size: once; d_call: TRBD1; j_call: TRBJ2-5; cdr3_aa: CASSLRTGEETQYF; cdr3_nt: TGTGCCAGCAGCTTGCGGACAGGGGAGGAGACCCAGTACTTC
v_call: TRBV18; clone_size: NA; d_call: TRBD1; j_call: TRBJ2-7; cdr3_aa: CASSPTGQATYEQYF; cdr3_nt: TGTGCCAGCTCACCCACAGGACAGGCCACCTACGAGCAGTACTTC
v_call: TRBV20-1; clone_size: NA; d_call: TRBD1; j_call: TRBJ2-1; cdr3_aa: CSASRLPGQAYNEQFF; cdr3_nt: TGCAGTGCTAGTCGTCTTCCGGGACAGGCCTACAATGAGCAGTTCTTC
v_call: TRBV9; clone_size: NA; d_call: TRBD1; j_call: TRBJ1-1; cdr3_aa: CASSVEGQSNTEAFF; cdr3_nt: TGTGCCAGCAGCGTAGAGGGACAGTCGAACACTGAAGCTTTCTTT
v_call: TRBV19; clone_size: few; d_call: TRBD1; j_call: TRBJ1-2; cdr3_aa: CASSIATGTGGYGYTF; cdr3_nt: TGTGCCAGTAGTATAGCCACCGGGACAGGCGGCTATGGCTACACCTTC
v_call: TRBV28; clone_size: NA; d_call: TRBD1; j_call: TRBJ1-1; cdr3_aa: CASTQDRGTEAFF; cdr3_nt: TGTGCCAGCACCCAGGACAGGGGGACTGAAGCTTTCTTT
v_call: TRBV3-1/TRBV3-2; clone_size: NA; d_call: NA; j_call: TRBJ1-6; cdr3_aa: CASSQRGEGPNSPLHF; cdr3_nt: TGTGCCAGCAGCCAAAGGGGGGAGGGCCCCAATTCACCCCTCCACTTT
v_call: TRBV13; clone_size: NA; d_call: TRBD2; j_call: TRBJ2-1; cdr3_aa: CASSWTSGRPLPYNEQFF; cdr3_nt: TGTGCCAGCAGCTGGACTAGCGGGAGACCCCTCCCCTACAATGAGCAGTTCTTC
v_call: TRBV19; clone_size: NA; d_call: NA; j_call: TRBJ1-3; cdr3_aa: CASKGAAGNTIYF; cdr3_nt: TGTGCCAGTAAAGGGGCAGCGGGAAACACCATATATTTT
v_call: TRBV18; clone_size: NA; d_call: TRBD1; j_call: TRBJ2-7; cdr3_aa: CASSPRQGTYEQYF; cdr3_nt: TGTGCCAGCTCACCACGACAGGGGACCTACGAGCAGTACTTC
v_call: TRBV7-2; clone_size: NA; d_call: NA; j_call: TRBJ2-6; cdr3_aa: CASSLGLILSGANVLTF; cdr3_nt: TGTGCCAGCAGCTTGGGCCTTATTCTGAGCGGGGCCAACGTCCTGACTTTC
v_call: TRBV11-3; clone_size: few; d_call: NA; j_call: TRBJ2-1; cdr3_aa: CASSLVENEQFF; cdr3_nt: TGTGCCAGCAGCTTAGTAGAGAATGAGCAGTTCTTC
v_call: TRBV15; clone_size: NA; d_call: TRBD2; j_call: TRBJ2-7; cdr3_aa: CATSSGGASYEQYF; cdr3_nt: TGTGCCACCAGCAGCGGGGGGGCATCTTACGAGCAGTACTTC